The present entry profiles one TCR beta chain with its context. These data originate in a study of blood T cell repertoires in COVID-19. TCRdb's table, derived via immunoSEQ multiplex PCR, lists solely in-frame clones and lacks some. Among 230,000 or so clones, about 88% were seen once, and the ten largest hold under 3%. Cohort assignment relied on participant-reported clinical history. Either two negative PCRs, clearance, or symptom resolution qualified Cohort 3 donors as recovered. This TCR derives from a woman aged 25 to 39 who had recovered from COVID-19. Sequences were obtained from PBMCs or T cells enriched from blood (not recorded which).

The CDR3 coding sequence is TGCGCCAGCAGCCGCGAATCAGGGTACGGCACTGAAGCTTTCTTT. It is translated as CASSRESGYGTEAFF. This chain links TRBV5-1 with TRBJ1-1; maybe TRBD1 (5 bases). The CDR3 consists of 15 residues. Germline-derived CDR1 and CDR2 are SGHRS and YFSETQ. The V and J ends lost 4 bases and 4 bases respectively, with 17 bases between them.